The source of this T cell receptor (beta chain) is a study of blood T cell repertoires in COVID-19. Study overall: Spain, Italy and the United States supplied samples that represented acute and convalescent COVID-19.

This CDR3 comprises 14 residues. Germline lookup yields CDR1 LGHNA and CDR2 YSLEER. Trimming shortened V by 4 bases and J by 3 bases, and 9 bases separated the two germline ends. As handled by the study authors: Amplifying reference gene primers gave estimates of nucleated cell counts. The method was immunoSEQ multiplex PCR; TCRdb's version includes in-frame clones alone and lacks a portion of them. V and J calls and clone size are as listed in that table; D and trimming were resolved from the DNA. The table includes some 100,000 clones, around four fifths detected once. The TCR sequence derives from a woman aged 65 to 85 with active or convalescent COVID-19. Sequenced: peripheral blood. This sequence joins TRBV4-3 and TRBJ2-2, with D maybe TRBD1 (6 bases). Here the CDR3 reads CASSRGPDTGELFF. CDR3 DNA: TGCGCCAGCAGCCGGGGGCCGGACACCGGGGAGCTGTTTTTT.